These 30 T cell receptor beta chains came from one sample sequenced in a study of T cell repertoires in cytomegalovirus infection. Their antigens remain unidentified. Via MiXCR, TCRdb re-called the reads, giving one row per CDR3 protein. The data contain under 500,000 distinct CDR3 sequences, more than 40% of them singletons. The sample here was cultured PBMCs, taken from culture after CMV antigen stimulation. These receptors came from a human donor in good health (CMV status not recorded). Some clones in this sample may be carry-over from other donors' samples.

This chain connects TRBV12-5 to TRBJ2-3; TRBD2 is a possible D gene (6 bases). Deletions cut 1 base from V and 8 bases from J, with 10 bases between. Germline CDR1 reads LGHNT; CDR2 reads FRNRAP. The CDR3 extends over 13 amino acids. The CDR3 spells CASGLDIAATQYF. The CDR3 bases are TGTGCTAGTGGTTTGGATATAGCGGCTACGCAGTATTTT.

The chain is built from TRBV7-6 and TRBJ1-5, with D unresolved. V shed 4 bases and J shed 0 bases, with 7 bases lying between them. This CDR3 comprises 14 residues. Per the germline V gene, CDR1 is SGHVS and CDR2 is FNYEAQ. The DNA of the CDR3 is TGTGCCAGCAGCTCGTCAGGTAGCAATCAGCCCCAGCATTTT. This encodes CASSSSGSNQPQHF.

This clonotype appeared a single time. This chain joins TRBV20-1 and TRBJ2-3; D is uncertain. CDR3 length: 11 amino acids. The V end lost 2 bases, the J end lost 6 bases, and 6 bases lay between the germline ends. Germline V gene sequence: CDR1 DFQATT, CDR2 SNEGSKA (reference sequence). The CDR3 bases are TGCAGTGCTAGATCCCCTGATACGCAGTATTTT. Translation gives CSARSPDTQYF.

The V gene is TRBV12-3 or TRBV12-4, the J gene TRBJ2-1, with D tentatively TRBD1 (5 bases). V dropped 4 bases and J dropped 3 bases, with 13 bases sitting between them. There are 15 residues in the CDR3. CDR3 DNA sequence: TGTGCCAGCAGTTGGGGCCCTCTCCTCTACAATGAGCAGTTCTTC. It is translated as CASSWGPLLYNEQFF.

This clonotype was seen only once. This chain connects TRBV4-1 to TRBJ1-5, with 7 bases matching TRBD1. CDR3 size: 15 residues. J was trimmed by 3 bases and V by 4 bases; bases with no gene match: 6. CDR1 MGHRA and CDR2 YSYEKL come from the germline V gene. The CDR3 is CASSLTGEYNQPQHF. In DNA, the CDR3 is TGCGCCAGCAGCCTTACAGGGGAATACAATCAGCCCCAGCATTTT.

As DNA, the CDR3 is TGTGCCAGCAGCTTAGCGGGGGCTAGCGTTAACTACGAGCAGTACTTC. Translation: CASSLAGASVNYEQYF. The J gene is TRBJ2-7, the V gene TRBV7-2, with D perhaps given as TRBD1 or TRBD2 (6 bases each). Germline CDR1 reads SGHTA; CDR2 reads FQGNSA. V gave up 0 bases and J gave up 3 bases, with 15 bases separating them. The CDR3 is made up of 16 amino acids.

The V gene is TRBV7-6, the J gene TRBJ2-1, with D maybe TRBD2 (7 bases). Looked up from germline, CDR1 is SGHVS and CDR2 is FNYEAQ. The V and J ends lost 5 bases and 7 bases respectively, with 24 bases between them. This CDR3 is 17 amino acids long. The CDR3 region has the DNA TGTGCCAGCAGCCCGCACCCTGGGGGGGCGCTTGAAAATGAGCAGTTCTTC. Its protein product is CASSPHPGGALENEQFF.

The V and J genes are TRBV27 and TRBJ2-6; D unresolved. CDR3 length: 16 residues. Per the germline V gene, CDR1 is MNHEY and CDR2 is SMNVEV (reference sequence). Trimming left V 4 bases short and J 4 bases short, with 14 bases between. The CDR3 region is CASSSPGESGANVLTF. The CDR3 DNA reads as TGTGCCAGCAGTTCCCCCGGCGAGTCGGGGGCCAACGTCCTGACTTTC.

This clonotype was recorded a few times. This rearrangement joins TRBV7-4 to TRBJ2-7; D is perhaps TRBD1 (6 bases). This CDR3 has 16 residues. Per germline, CDR1 SGHVT and CDR2 SQSDAQ. Trimming cost V 1 base and J 3 bases, with 16 bases left between them. CDR3 coding DNA: TGTGCCAGCAGCTTAGGGTTGTCAGGGGATAACTACGAGCAGTACTTC. This encodes CASSLGLSGDNYEQYF.

The sample holds a few counts of this clonotype. The V gene is TRBV7-2, the J gene TRBJ2-7; 8 bases fit TRBD2. The CDR3 is 16 residues long. Trimming removed 4 bases from V and 1 base from J; junction bases left unmatched: 9. Germline values: CDR1 SGHTA, CDR2 FQGNSA. CDR3 in DNA: TGTGCCAGCAGCTCTCAAGCGGGAGCGAGTTCCTACGAGCAGTACTTC. This codes for CASSSQAGASSYEQYF.

This clonotype was seen more than once but under ten times. The chain links TRBV12-3 or TRBV12-4 to TRBJ1-2; 9 positions match TRBD1. The CDR3 runs 12 residues. The junction had 2 bases not matched to a gene; V was cut back by 6 bases and J by 6 bases. As DNA, the CDR3 is TGTGCCAGCAGCCGGACAGGGGATGGCTACACCTTC. Amino acid sequence: CASSRTGDGYTF.

The chain couples TRBV2 to TRBJ2-3, with 8 bases aligning to TRBD2. This CDR3 spans 16 amino acids. J gave up 4 bases and V 4 bases, and 10 bases lay outside the gene matches. Germline V gene data show CDR1 as SNHLY and CDR2 as FYNNEI. The CDR3 sequence is CASSVTSGGFPDTQYF. The CDR3 DNA follows: TGTGCCAGCAGTGTCACTAGCGGAGGGTTTCCAGATACGCAGTATTTT.

This clonotype was seen a handful of times. J is TRBJ2-6 and V is TRBV7-6, with 7 bases aligning to TRBD2. V shed 6 bases and J 1 base; nucleotides not matched to a gene: 18. Germline loops: CDR1 SGHVS, CDR2 FNYEAQ. The CDR3 is 20 amino acids. The CDR3 reads CASSFSNPRGGSSGANVLTF. The CDR3 nucleotides read TGTGCCAGCAGTTTCTCCAATCCCCGCGGGGGTAGTTCTGGGGCCAACGTCCTGACTTTC.

The rearrangement links TRBV19 to TRBJ2-7; possibly TRBD1 or TRBD2 for D (5 bases each). There are 15 residues in the CDR3. Trimming left V 6 bases short and J 5 bases short, with 20 bases between. Germline V CDR1 and CDR2: LNHDA, SQIVND (reference sequence). The CDR3 DNA is TGTGCCAGTAGCGCGGGCTTTGGATGGGGGAACGAGCAGTACTTC. Translation: CASSAGFGWGNEQYF. The full variable domain, in which reference TRBV19 and TRBJ2-7 provide the parts outside the CDR3, is DGGITQSPKYLFRKEGQNVTLSCEQNLNHDAMYWYRQDPGQGLRLIYYSQIVNDFQKGDIAEGYSVSREKKESFPLTVTSAQKNPTAFYLCASSAGFGWGNEQYFGPGTRLTVT.

CDR3 in amino acids: CASSPLTGYNSPLHF. CDR3 in DNA: TGTGCCAGCTCACCACTGACAGGGTATAATTCACCCCTCCACTTT. The rearrangement links TRBV18 to TRBJ1-6, with 7 bases fitting TRBD1. Unmatched junction bases numbered 1, after V lost 1 base and J lost 4 bases. Per germline, CDR1 KGHSH and CDR2 LQKENI. The CDR3 loop spans 15 amino acids.

The CDR3 coding sequence is TGCGCCAGCAGCCAAGAAGCGACACGGACAGGTCGAGGCTACACCTTC. Protein product: CASSQEATRTGRGYTF. This chain joins TRBV4-1 and TRBJ1-2; 7 nucleotides align to TRBD1. Germline CDR1 is MGHRA and CDR2 is YSYEKL. The CDR3 loop spans 16 amino acids. Unmatched junction bases numbered 12, after V lost 0 bases and J lost 8 bases.

The CDR3 DNA follows: TGTGCCAGCAGCCTGGGAATTACAGATTCAGGAGAAAAACTGTTTTTT. Its protein is CASSLGITDSGEKLFF. This chain links TRBV5-8 with TRBJ1-4; D call uncertain. The V gene's germline CDR1 is SGHTS and CDR2 YDEGEE. This CDR3 is built from 16 residues. Trimming took 4 bases from V and 8 from J, leaving 21 bases between them.

V and J are TRBV6-2 or TRBV6-3 and TRBJ1-2; D remains ambiguous. Germline values: CDR1 MNHEY, CDR2 SVGEGT. The CDR3 consists of 14 residues. V lost 3 bases to trimming and J lost 8 bases, with 16 bases between them. CDR3 sequence: CASSYSQRRGGYTF. The CDR3 nucleotides read TGTGCCAGCAGTTATTCACAGCGTCGAGGAGGCTACACCTTC.

This clonotype has just a few counts. This rearrangement joins TRBV7-2 to TRBJ2-5; D might be TRBD2 (5 bases). V gave up 5 bases and J gave up 3 bases, with 16 bases separating them. The CDR3 has 15 residues. CDR1 is SGHTA and CDR2 is FQGNSA in the germline V gene. CDR3 in amino acids: CASSGGSAVKETQYF. The CDR3 region has the DNA TGTGCCAGCAGCGGCGGGTCTGCGGTGAAAGAGACCCAGTACTTC.

This clonotype was counted only a few times. The rearrangement links TRBV7-2 to TRBJ2-1, with 8 bases matching TRBD1. The CDR3 sequence is 15 residues long. J lost 2 bases, V lost 1 base, and 1 base had no gene match. Germline CDR1 and CDR2: SGHTA and FQGNSA. This CDR3 reads CASSLEDRAYNEQFF. As DNA, the CDR3 is TGTGCCAGCAGCTTAGAGGACAGGGCCTACAATGAGCAGTTCTTC. Looking up the rest from reference TRBV7-2 and TRBJ2-1 gives the full variable domain: GAGVSQSPSNKVTEKGKDVELRCDPISGHTALYWYRQSLGQGLEFLIYFQGNSAPDKSGLPSDRFSAERTGGSVSTLTIQRTQQEDSAVYLCASSLEDRAYNEQFFGPGTRLTVL.

The sample holds a few counts of this clonotype. The chain recombines TRBV7-9 with TRBJ2-1, with D perhaps matching TRBD1 or TRBD2 (5 bases each). CDR1 and CDR2 from the germline V gene are SEHNR and FQNEAQ (reference sequence). Trimming cost V 5 bases and J 2 bases, with 16 bases left between them. This CDR3 comprises 16 residues. The CDR3 sequence: CASSPGRARTYNEQFF. For the CDR3, the DNA is TGTGCCAGCAGCCCGGGACGGGCTAGAACCTACAATGAGCAGTTCTTC.

There are a few counts of this clonotype. This chain links TRBV7-9 with TRBJ1-4, with TRBD1 matching over 8 bases. The V gene's germline CDR1 is SEHNR and CDR2 FQNEAQ (reference sequence). With 3 bases clipped from V and 5 bases from J, the junction kept 5 bases outside the gene matches. The CDR3 spans 15 residues. CDR3 sequence: CASSLGGTGNEKLFF. The CDR3 DNA reads as TGTGCCAGCAGCTTGGGTGGGACAGGAAATGAAAAACTGTTTTTT.

This clonotype was seen only a few times. The genes are TRBV7-9 and TRBJ2-3; D is unresolved. This CDR3 spans 15 amino acids. CDR1 is SEHNR and CDR2 is FQNEAQ in the germline V gene (reference sequence). Trimming stripped 3 bases from V and 3 bases from J, with 13 bases between. DNA for the CDR3: TGTGCCAGCAGCTTGCGACGCCTCGGGACAGATACGCAGTATTTT. This gives the protein CASSLRRLGTDTQYF.

The gene calls are TRBV6-1 and TRBJ1-2; no definite D call. CDR1 MNHNS and CDR2 SASEGT come from the germline V gene. The V gene lost 6 bases and the J gene lost 2 bases, with 19 bases spanning the gap. The CDR3 sequence is 16 residues long. The CDR3 DNA follows: TGTGCCAGCAGCCGATACCGGGTCTCAGACAACTATGGCTACACCTTC. It encodes CASSRYRVSDNYGYTF.

The V call is TRBV4-3, the J call TRBJ1-5; no clear D. CDR1 is LGHNA and CDR2 is YSLEER in the germline V gene. Deletions cut 0 bases from V and 7 bases from J, with 7 bases between. There are 13 residues in the CDR3. The CDR3 loop is CASSQDVSQPQHF. The CDR3 DNA sequence: TGCGCCAGCAGCCAAGATGTCTCGCAGCCCCAGCATTTT.

As to this clonotype: One end of the junction varies from germline; a read error may be responsible. The V gene is TRBV5-1, the J gene TRBJ2-7; D call uncertain. From germline, CDR1 is SGHRS and CDR2 YFSETQ. The CDR3 runs to 10 residues. The chain's CDR3 is CASTSHEQYF. The CDR3 DNA is TGCGCCAGCACCTCCCACGAGCAGTACTTC.

The chain employs TRBV6-6 and TRBJ2-5; D is perhaps TRBD2 (7 bases). V shed 6 bases and J shed 3 bases, with 14 bases lying between them. The CDR3 sequence is 14 residues long. CDR1 is MNHNY, CDR2 SVGAGI, per germline (reference sequence). The CDR3 protein is CASRGGGAEETQYF. The CDR3 DNA follows: TGTGCCAGCAGAGGGGGGGGGGCAGAAGAGACCCAGTACTTC.

With regard to this clonotype: The junction and the germline gene differ at one end; a read error may be behind it. The chain combines TRBV28 with TRBJ1-1; possible D gene TRBD1, 5 bases. CDR1 and CDR2 (germline): MDHEN, SYDVKM. There are 15 residues in the CDR3. CDR3 DNA: TGTGTCAGCAGTCCCCCGACAGCCATGAACACTGAAGCTTTCTTT. Translation: CVSSPPTAMNTEAFF.

V gene TRBV7-2 combines with J gene TRBJ1-2; TRBD1 matches 7 bases. Germline V gene lookup returns CDR1 SGHTA and CDR2 FQGNSA. Losses at the gene ends were 0 bases for V and 4 bases for J; bases not matched to a gene: 5. The CDR3 consists of 15 residues. This CDR3 reads CASSLAPGQTYGYTF. Written as DNA, the CDR3 is TGTGCCAGCAGCTTAGCGCCGGGACAGACCTATGGCTACACCTTC. Using reference TRBV7-2 and TRBJ1-2 for the parts outside the CDR3, the full variable domain is GAGVSQSPSNKVTEKGKDVELRCDPISGHTALYWYRQSLGQGLEFLIYFQGNSAPDKSGLPSDRFSAERTGGSVSTLTIQRTQQEDSAVYLCASSLAPGQTYGYTFGSGTRLTVV.

V is TRBV28 and J is TRBJ2-7; D may match TRBD1 or TRBD2 (5 bases each). CDR1 and CDR2 (germline): MDHEN, SYDVKM. V gave up 8 bases and J gave up 5 bases, with 19 bases separating them. The CDR3 runs 14 residues. Written as DNA, the CDR3 is TGTGCCAGCCAAGGGGTGGGGAGTTCCCACGAGCAGTACTTC. It is translated as CASQGVGSSHEQYF.